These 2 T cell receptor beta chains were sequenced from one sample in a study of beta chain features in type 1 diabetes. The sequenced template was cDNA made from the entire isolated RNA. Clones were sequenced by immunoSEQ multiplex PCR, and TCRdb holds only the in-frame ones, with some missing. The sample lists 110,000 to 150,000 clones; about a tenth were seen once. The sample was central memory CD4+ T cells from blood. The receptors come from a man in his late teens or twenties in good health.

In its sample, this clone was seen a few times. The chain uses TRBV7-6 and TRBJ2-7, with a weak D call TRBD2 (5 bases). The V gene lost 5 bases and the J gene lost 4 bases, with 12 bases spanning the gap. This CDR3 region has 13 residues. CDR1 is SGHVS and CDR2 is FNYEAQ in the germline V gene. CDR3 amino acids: CASSPRPGYEQYF. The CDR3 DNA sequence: TGTGCCAGCAGCCCCCGCCCGGGGTACGAGCAGTACTTC.

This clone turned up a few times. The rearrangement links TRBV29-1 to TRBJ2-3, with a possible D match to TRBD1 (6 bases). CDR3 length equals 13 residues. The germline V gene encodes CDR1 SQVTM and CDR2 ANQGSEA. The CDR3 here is CRDDRSGTDTQYF. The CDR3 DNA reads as TGCAGAGATGACAGGAGTGGCACAGATACGCAGTATTTT.